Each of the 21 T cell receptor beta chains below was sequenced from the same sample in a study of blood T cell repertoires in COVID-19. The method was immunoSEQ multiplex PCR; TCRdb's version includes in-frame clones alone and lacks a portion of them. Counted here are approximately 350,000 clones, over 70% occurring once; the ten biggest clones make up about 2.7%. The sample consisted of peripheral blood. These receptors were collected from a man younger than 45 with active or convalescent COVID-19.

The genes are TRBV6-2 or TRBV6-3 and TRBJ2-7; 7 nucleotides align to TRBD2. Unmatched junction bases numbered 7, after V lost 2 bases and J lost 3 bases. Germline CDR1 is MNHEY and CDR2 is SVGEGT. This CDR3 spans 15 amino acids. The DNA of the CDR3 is TGTGCCAGCAGTTACCTTGCGGGGGAGATCTACGAGCAGTACTTC. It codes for CASSYLAGEIYEQYF.

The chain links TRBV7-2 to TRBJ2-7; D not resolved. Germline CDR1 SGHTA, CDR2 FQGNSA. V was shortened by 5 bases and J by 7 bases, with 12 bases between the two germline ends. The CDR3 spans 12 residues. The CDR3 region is CASSPSRMEQYF. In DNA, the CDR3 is TGTGCCAGCAGCCCCTCTAGGATGGAGCAGTACTTC. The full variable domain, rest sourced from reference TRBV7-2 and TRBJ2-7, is GAGVSQSPSNKVTEKGKDVELRCDPISGHTALYWYRQSLGQGLEFLIYFQGNSAPDKSGLPSDRFSAERTGGSVSTLTIQRTQQEDSAVYLCASSPSRMEQYFGPGTRLTVT.

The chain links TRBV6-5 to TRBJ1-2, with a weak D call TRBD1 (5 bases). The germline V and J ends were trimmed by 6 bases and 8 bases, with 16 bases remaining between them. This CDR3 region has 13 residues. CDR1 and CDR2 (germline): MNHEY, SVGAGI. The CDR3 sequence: CASRAGGVGGYTF. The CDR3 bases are TGTGCCAGCAGAGCTGGGGGGGTCGGGGGCTACACCTTC.

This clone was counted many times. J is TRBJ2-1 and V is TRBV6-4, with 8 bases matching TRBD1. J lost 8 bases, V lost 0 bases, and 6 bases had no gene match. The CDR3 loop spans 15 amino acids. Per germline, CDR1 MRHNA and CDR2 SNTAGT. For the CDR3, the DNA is TGTGCCAGCAGTGACTCGGAACAGGGGGGCTATGAGCAGTTCTTC. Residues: CASSDSEQGGYEQFF.

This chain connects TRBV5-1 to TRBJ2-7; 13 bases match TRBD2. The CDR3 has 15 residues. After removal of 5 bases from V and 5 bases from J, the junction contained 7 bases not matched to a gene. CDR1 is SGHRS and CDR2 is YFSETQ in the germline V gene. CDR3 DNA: TGCGCCAGCAGACTAGGACTAGCGGGGGACAACGAGCAGTACTTC. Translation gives CASRLGLAGDNEQYF.

CDR3 region: CASSGGQSYYEQYF. In DNA, the CDR3 is TGTGCCAGCAGCGGGGGACAGAGCTACTACGAGCAGTACTTC. The chain recombines TRBV9 with TRBJ2-7, with 7 nucleotides matching TRBD1. Germline V gene data show CDR1 as SGDLS and CDR2 as YYNGEE. CDR3 length equals 14 residues. The V gene end was trimmed by 3 bases and the J gene end by 3 bases; junction bases not matched to a gene: 6.

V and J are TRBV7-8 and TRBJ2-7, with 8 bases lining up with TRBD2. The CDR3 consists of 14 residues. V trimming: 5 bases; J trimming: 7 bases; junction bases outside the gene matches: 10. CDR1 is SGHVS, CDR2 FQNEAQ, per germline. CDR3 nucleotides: TGTGCCAGCAGCCCGGGGGGGAGGGGGGGTGAGCAGTACTTC. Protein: CASSPGGRGGEQYF.

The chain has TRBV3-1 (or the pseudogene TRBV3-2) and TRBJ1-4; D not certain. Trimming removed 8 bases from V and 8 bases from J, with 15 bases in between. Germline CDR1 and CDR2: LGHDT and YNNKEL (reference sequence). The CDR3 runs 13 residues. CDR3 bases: TGTGCCAGCGAGGATAATGGGAGCGAAAAACTGTTTTTT. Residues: CASEDNGSEKLFF.

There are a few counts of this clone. The CDR3 bases are TGCAGCGTCCGTGCCGTGGGACTAGCGGGAGGGTTCGCACTTGAGCAGTTCTTC. Its translation: CSVRAVGLAGGFALEQFF. The genes are TRBV29-1 and TRBJ2-1; 16 nucleotides align to TRBD2. The CDR3 totals 18 residues. Germline V CDR1 and CDR2: SQVTM, ANQGSEA. V lost 6 bases, J lost 9 bases, and 17 bases stayed unmatched.

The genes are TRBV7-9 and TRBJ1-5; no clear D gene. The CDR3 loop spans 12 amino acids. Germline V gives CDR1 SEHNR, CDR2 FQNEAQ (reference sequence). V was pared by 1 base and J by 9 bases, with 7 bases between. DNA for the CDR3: TGTGCCAGCAGCTTAGGTCAGTGGCCCCAGCATTTT. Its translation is CASSLGQWPQHF.

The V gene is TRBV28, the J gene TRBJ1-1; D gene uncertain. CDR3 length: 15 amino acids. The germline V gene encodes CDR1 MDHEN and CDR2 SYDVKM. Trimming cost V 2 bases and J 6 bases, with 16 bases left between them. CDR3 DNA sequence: TGTGCCAGCAGTTTACTAGGTCCCCCCGAGGCTGAAGCTTTCTTT. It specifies CASSLLGPPEAEAFF.

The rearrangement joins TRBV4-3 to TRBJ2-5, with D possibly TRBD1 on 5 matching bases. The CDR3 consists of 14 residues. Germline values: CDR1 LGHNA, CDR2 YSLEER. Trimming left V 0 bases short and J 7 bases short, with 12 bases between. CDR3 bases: TGCGCCAGCAGCCAAGATTGGGGCATGAGGACCCAGTACTTC. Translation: CASSQDWGMRTQYF.

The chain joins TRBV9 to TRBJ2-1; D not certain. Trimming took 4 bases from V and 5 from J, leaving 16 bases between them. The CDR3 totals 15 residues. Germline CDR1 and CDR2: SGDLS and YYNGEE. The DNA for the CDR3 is TGTGCCAGCAGCCCCAACTGGGCCACCAACAATGAGCAGTTCTTC. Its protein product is CASSPNWATNNEQFF. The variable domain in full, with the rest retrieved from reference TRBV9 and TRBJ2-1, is DSGVTQTPKHLITATGQRVTLRCSPRSGDLSVYWYQQSLDQGLQFLIQYYNGEERAKGNILERFSAQQFPDLHSELNLSSLELGDSALYFCASSPNWATNNEQFFGPGTRLTVL.

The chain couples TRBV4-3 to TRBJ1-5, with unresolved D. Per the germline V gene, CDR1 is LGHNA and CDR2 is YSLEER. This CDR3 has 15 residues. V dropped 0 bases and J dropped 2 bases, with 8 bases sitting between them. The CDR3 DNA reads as TGCGCCAGCAGCCAAGATTTCCGGGGCAATCAGCCCCAGCATTTT. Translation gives CASSQDFRGNQPQHF.

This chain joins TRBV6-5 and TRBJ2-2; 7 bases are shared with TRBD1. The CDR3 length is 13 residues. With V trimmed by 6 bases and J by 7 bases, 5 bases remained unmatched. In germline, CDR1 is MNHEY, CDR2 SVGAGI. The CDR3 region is CASRVGGHGELFF. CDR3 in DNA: TGTGCCAGCAGAGTAGGGGGCCACGGGGAGCTGTTTTTT.

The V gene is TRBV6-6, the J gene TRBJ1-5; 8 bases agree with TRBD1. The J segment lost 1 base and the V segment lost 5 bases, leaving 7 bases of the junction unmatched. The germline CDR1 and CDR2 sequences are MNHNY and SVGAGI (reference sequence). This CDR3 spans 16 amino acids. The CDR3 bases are TGTGCCAGCAGTAAAGGACAGGGAGGCAGCAATCAGCCCCAGCATTTT. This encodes CASSKGQGGSNQPQHF.

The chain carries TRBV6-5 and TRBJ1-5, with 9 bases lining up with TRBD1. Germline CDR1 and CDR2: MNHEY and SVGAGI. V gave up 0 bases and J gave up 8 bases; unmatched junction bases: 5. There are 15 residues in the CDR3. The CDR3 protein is CASSYSGTGLEPQHF. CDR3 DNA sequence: TGTGCCAGCAGTTACTCCGGGACAGGGTTGGAGCCCCAGCATTTT.

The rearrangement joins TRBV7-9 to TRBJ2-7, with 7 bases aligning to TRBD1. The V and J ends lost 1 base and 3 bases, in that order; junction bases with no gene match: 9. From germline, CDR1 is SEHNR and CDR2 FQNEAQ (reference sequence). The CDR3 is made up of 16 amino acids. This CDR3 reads CASSLDETGSNYEQYF. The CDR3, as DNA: TGTGCCAGCAGCTTAGATGAGACAGGGTCGAACTACGAGCAGTACTTC.

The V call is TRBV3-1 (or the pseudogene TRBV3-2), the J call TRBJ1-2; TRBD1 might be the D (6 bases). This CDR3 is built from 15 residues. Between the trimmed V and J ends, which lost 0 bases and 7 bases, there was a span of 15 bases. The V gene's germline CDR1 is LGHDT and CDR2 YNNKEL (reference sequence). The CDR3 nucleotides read TGTGCCAGCAGCCAAGAGGGGGCAATGAGGGCTGGCTACACCTTC. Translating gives CASSQEGAMRAGYTF.

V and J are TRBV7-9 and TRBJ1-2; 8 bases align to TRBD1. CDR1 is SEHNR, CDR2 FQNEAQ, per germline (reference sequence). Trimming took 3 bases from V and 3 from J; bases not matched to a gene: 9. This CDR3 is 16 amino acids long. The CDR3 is CASSFPRGQGDYGYTF. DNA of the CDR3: TGTGCCAGCAGCTTCCCCAGGGGGCAGGGGGACTATGGCTACACCTTC.

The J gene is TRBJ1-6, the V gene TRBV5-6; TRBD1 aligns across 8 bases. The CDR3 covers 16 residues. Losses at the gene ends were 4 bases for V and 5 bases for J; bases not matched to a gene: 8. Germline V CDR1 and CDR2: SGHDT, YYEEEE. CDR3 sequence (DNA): TGTGCCAGCAGCAGAGGTACAGGGGGGAATAATTCACCCCTCCACTTT. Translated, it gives CASSRGTGGNNSPLHF.